Below, one T cell receptor (beta chain) is given with its context. Its matching antigen is unknown. The data were obtained in a study of shared clonotypes between healthy human individuals. Division of CD4+ cells produced a CD45RA+ naive subset and a CD45RA-negative memory subset. CDR1 SNHLY and CDR2 FYNNEI come from the germline V gene. The V and J ends lost 7 bases and 5 bases, in that order; junction bases with no gene match: 18. The CDR3 covers 17 residues. Sequencing was performed with immunoSEQ multiplex PCR; in TCRdb, only in-frame clones are kept and a portion is missing. The table lists about 770,000 clones, 55% to 80% of them singletons. The study, taken as a whole, reports: About 5% of naive CD4 clonotypes were shared across four donors.

The sequence derives from a woman aged 25-40 years in good health. J is TRBJ2-7 and V is TRBV2; 9 nucleotides align to TRBD1. Sequenced material: memory CD4+ T cells sorted from blood. Indicated subset: CD45RA-negative fraction. CDR3 sequence (DNA): TGTGCCAGCAAATTACCATCACTCCGGGACAGGGCGGACGAGCAGTACTTC. Amino acid sequence: CASKLPSLRDRADEQYF. The variable domain in full, with the rest retrieved from reference TRBV2 and TRBJ2-7, is EPEVTQTPSHQVTQMGQEVILRCVPISNHLYFYWYRQILGQKVEFLVSFYNNEISEKSEIFDDQFSVERPDGSNFTLKIRSTKLEDSAMYFCASKLPSLRDRADEQYFGPGTRLTVT.